The following is a T cell receptor beta chain sequence with its context. Its antigen is still unknown. Base qualities are not provided; no much larger clone lies one nucleotide away. The germline V gene sets CDR1 to SGDLS and CDR2 to YYNGEE. Trimming removed 4 bases from V and 3 bases from J; the gene matches leave 10 bases unexplained. Measured from the cysteine to the phenylalanine, the CDR3 is 15 residues long. Only CDR3 DNA remains: 45 bases, in frame from the first base. TCRbeta CDR3 regions were amplified from genomic DNA by means of the immunoSEQ Assay, a bias-controlled multiplex PCR. Concerning the study's data processing: Nucleated cell counts per sample were estimated from amplification of reference gene primers within the assay. To quantify the absolute abundance of each unique TCRbeta CDR3 rearrangement, sequence reads were collapsed and filtered. For each sample, productive Simpson clonality was calculated as the square root of Simpson's diversity index over productive rearrangements. In TCRdb, the immuneACCESS table is reduced to in-frame sequences with V and J assigned. These tables do not hold every clone; where another copy was compared, an unresolved V gene accounts for under half, and the others remain unexplained. That table is the source of V, J and clone size, and D and trimming were worked out from the DNA. The sample data list about 300,000 clones, and about 82% of these were observed just once. Around 1.5% of the sample belongs to the ten largest clones.

The collaborating institutions used their own protocols to collect whole blood in K2EDTA tubes. For TCRbeta analysis, collaborators shipped samples in one of three forms: frozen whole blood, isolated PBMCs, or DNA extracted from either of those sample types. The sample is drawn from a study of blood T cell repertoires in COVID-19 (dated by TCRdb to 2018 to 2021). About the full investigation: Collaborator samples came from the United States, Italy and Spain and covered acute and convalescent phases of COVID-19. The samples were drawn from two sources: the first 160 participants of the ongoing ImmuneRACE study, and 950 to 1,500 subjects contributed by 6 global collaborators. The prospective study material was composed of cDNA or gDNA derived from T cells, B-cell-depleted T cells, or PBMCs. The sample metadata nearly always contained a de-identified subject ID, COVID-19 status, age in years and sex. HLA class I and class II types, where available, came from metadata supplied by the sample provider rather than from assay-based typing. The dataset comprised deeply sampled blood TCRbeta repertoires from subjects exposed to, actively infected with, or recovered from COVID-19. The repertoires were made available in a free public database intended to serve as a resource for research on the immune response to SARS-CoV-2.

Results and caveats for the whole study, not just this receptor: Clinical and demographic metadata were provided uncurated, with the amount varying by source and participant.

Recombination joined TRBV9 with TRBJ2-7, with 7 middle bases fitting TRBD1. The receptor's source is a woman between 45 and 65 years old with acute or convalescent COVID-19. Sequenced sample: peripheral blood. This receptor has the CDR3 CASSPQGITSYEQYF. The DNA sequence follows: TGTGCCAGCAGCCCACAGGGGATAACCAGCTACGAGCAGTACTTC.